Listed below are T cell receptor beta chains from one sample, sequenced in a study of T cell changes during pregnancy in multiple sclerosis. Sequencing used immunoSEQ multiplex PCR; TCRdb keeps in-frame clones, though not all of them. Counted here are around 72,000 clones, over 85% occurring once; the ten biggest clones make up roughly 2.1%. The sequenced sample was peripheral blood, obtained in the second trimester of pregnancy. All receptors come from a female donor in good health, enrolled as a control in a pregnancy study. Both conserved end residues are part of each CDR3. Fields, in order: V gene, D gene, J gene, clone size, CDR3 protein, CDR3 DNA. A D gene is named only where the DNA matches it firmly. Some rows have no size entry. The others give once, few or many, or a class for an expanded clone.

>TRBV14|TRBD1|TRBJ1-2|-
CASSHRDRVSNYGYTF
TGTGCCAGCAGCCACCGGGACAGGGTTTCGAACTATGGCTACACCTTC
>TRBV5-1|TRBD1|TRBJ2-5|-
CASSFRQGQETQYF
TGCGCCAGCAGCTTCCGACAGGGACAAGAGACCCAGTACTTC
>TRBV7-2|-|TRBJ1-3|-
CASREGGPGNTIYF
TGTGCCAGCAGGGAAGGGGGACCTGGAAACACCATATATTTT
>TRBV9|-|TRBJ1-1|-
CASSDNREGNTEAFF
TGTGCCAGCAGCGACAACAGGGAGGGGAACACTGAAGCTTTCTTT
>TRBV5-6|TRBD2|TRBJ2-3|-
CASSSVAGGPIDTQYF
TGTGCCAGCAGCTCGGTAGCGGGGGGGCCGATAGATACGCAGTATTTT
>TRBV18|-|TRBJ1-2|few
CASSPLQGNGYTF
TGTGCCAGCTCACCACTTCAGGGGAATGGCTACACCTTC
>TRBV6-6|TRBD1|TRBJ1-2|-
CASRLYDREHGYTF
TGTGCCAGCAGATTATACGACAGGGAGCATGGCTACACCTTC
>TRBV29-1|-|TRBJ2-7|-
CSVQGGGGYEQYF
TGCAGCGTCCAGGGAGGGGGAGGCTACGAGCAGTACTTC
>TRBV5-8|-|TRBJ1-1|-
CASIPIWDTGNTEAFF
TGTGCCAGCATTCCCATCTGGGACACAGGGAACACTGAAGCTTTCTTT
>TRBV7-2|TRBD1|TRBJ2-5|-
CASSRGTEETQYF
TGTGCCAGCAGCCGAGGGACAGAAGAGACCCAGTACTTC
>TRBV6-5|TRBD1|TRBJ1-2|-
CASSYSKQGIDGYTF
TGTGCCAGCAGTTACTCAAAACAGGGGATAGACGGCTACACCTTC
>TRBV15|TRBD1|TRBJ2-7|-
CATSRDRSYEQYF
TGTGCCACCAGCAGGGACAGGAGCTACGAGCAGTACTTC
>TRBV4-1|-|TRBJ1-6|-
CASSDRDNRGSPLHF
TGCGCCAGCAGCGACCGGGACAATAGGGGTTCACCCCTCCACTTT
>TRBV20-1|-|TRBJ1-2|-
CSPRGNYGYTF
TGCAGTCCACGGGGGAACTATGGCTACACCTTC
>TRBV5-4|TRBD1|TRBJ1-1|-
CASSPGLTGLVFF
TGTGCCAGCAGCCCGGGGCTGACAGGGTTGGTTTTCTTT
>TRBV6-1|TRBD1|TRBJ1-1|-
CASSIREQGGKAFF
TGTGCCAGCAGTATTAGGGAACAGGGGGGGAAAGCTTTCTTT
>TRBV7-2|-|TRBJ2-7|-
CASSLSDSFEQYF
TGTGCCAGCAGCTTATCTGACAGTTTCGAGCAGTACTTC
>TRBV18|-|TRBJ1-4|-
CASSPLQGATNEKLFF
TGTGCCAGCTCACCATTACAGGGTGCAACTAATGAAAAACTGTTTTTT
>TRBV9|TRBD1|TRBJ2-2|-
CASSRTGLGELFF
TGTGCCAGCAGTAGGACAGGGCTCGGGGAGCTGTTTTTT
>TRBV2|TRBD2|TRBJ2-5|-
CASSLAGGPKETQYF
TGTGCCAGCAGTCTAGCGGGGGGACCGAAAGAGACCCAGTACTTC
>TRBV27|-|TRBJ1-6|-
CASKKESSYNSPLHF
TGTGCCAGCAAAAAGGAGAGCTCCTATAATTCACCCCTCCACTTT
>TRBV19|-|TRBJ1-1|-
CASSTPHSGRANTEAFF
TGTGCCAGTAGTACCCCCCACAGCGGGAGGGCGAACACTGAAGCTTTCTTT
>TRBV4-3|TRBD1|TRBJ1-3|-
CASSQGQGAGGNTIYF
TGCGCCAGCAGCCAAGGACAGGGGGCGGGAGGAAACACCATATATTTT